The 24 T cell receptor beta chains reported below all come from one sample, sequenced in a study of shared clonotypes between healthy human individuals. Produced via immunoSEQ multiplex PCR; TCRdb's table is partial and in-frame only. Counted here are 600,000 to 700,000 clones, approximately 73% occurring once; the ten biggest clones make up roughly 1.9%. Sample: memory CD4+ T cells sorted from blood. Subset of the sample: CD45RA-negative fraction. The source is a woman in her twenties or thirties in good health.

The CDR3 loop is CAGSTYSSGNTIYF. Written as DNA, the CDR3 is TGTGCCGGTTCGACTTACAGCTCTGGAAACACCATATATTTT. The chain employs TRBV5-4 and TRBJ1-3, with D unresolved. In germline, CDR1 is SGHNT, CDR2 YYREEE (reference sequence). V was trimmed by 10 bases and J by 0 bases, leaving 14 bases between them. The CDR3 extends over 14 amino acids.

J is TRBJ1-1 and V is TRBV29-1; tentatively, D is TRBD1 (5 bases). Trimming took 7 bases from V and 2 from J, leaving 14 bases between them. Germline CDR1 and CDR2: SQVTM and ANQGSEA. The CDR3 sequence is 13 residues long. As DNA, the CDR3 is TGCAGCGCCCTCCTTGACAGAAACACTGAAGCTTTCTTT. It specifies CSALLDRNTEAFF.

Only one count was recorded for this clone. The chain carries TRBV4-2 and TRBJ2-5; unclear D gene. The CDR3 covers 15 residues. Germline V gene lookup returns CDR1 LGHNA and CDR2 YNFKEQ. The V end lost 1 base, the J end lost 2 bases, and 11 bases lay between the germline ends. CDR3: CASSQVSRVQETQYF. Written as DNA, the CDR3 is TGTGCCAGCAGCCAAGTTTCTAGAGTACAAGAGACCCAGTACTTC.

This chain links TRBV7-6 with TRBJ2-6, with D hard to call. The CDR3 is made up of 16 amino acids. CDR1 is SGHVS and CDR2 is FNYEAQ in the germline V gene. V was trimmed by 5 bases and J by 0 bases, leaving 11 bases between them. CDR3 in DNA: TGTGCCAGCAGCAAACGACGGAACTCTGGGGCCAACGTCCTGACTTTC. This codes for CASSKRRNSGANVLTF. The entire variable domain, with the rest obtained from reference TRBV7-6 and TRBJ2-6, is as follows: GAGVSQSPRYKVTKRGQDVALRCDPISGHVSLYWYRQALGQGPEFLTYFNYEAQQDKSGLPNDRFSAERPEGSISTLTIQRTEQRDSAMYRCASSKRRNSGANVLTFGAGSRLTVL.

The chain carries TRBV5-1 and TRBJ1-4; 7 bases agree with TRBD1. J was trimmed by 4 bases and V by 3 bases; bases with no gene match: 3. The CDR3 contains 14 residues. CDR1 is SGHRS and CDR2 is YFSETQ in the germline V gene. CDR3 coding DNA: TGCGCCAGCAGCTCGACAGGGAATAATGAAAAACTGTTTTTT. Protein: CASSSTGNNEKLFF.

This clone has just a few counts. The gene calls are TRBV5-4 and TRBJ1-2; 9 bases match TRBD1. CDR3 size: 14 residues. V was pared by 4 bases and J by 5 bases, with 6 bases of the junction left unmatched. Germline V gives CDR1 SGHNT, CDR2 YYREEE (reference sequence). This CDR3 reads CASSQDGQGYGYTF. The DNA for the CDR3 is TGTGCCAGCAGCCAAGACGGACAGGGGTATGGCTACACCTTC. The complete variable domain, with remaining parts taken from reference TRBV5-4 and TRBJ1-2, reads ETGVTQSPTHLIKTRGQQVTLRCSSQSGHNTVSWYQQALGQGPQFIFQYYREEENGRGNFPPRFSGLQFPNYSSELNVNALELDDSALYLCASSQDGQGYGYTFGSGTRLTVV.

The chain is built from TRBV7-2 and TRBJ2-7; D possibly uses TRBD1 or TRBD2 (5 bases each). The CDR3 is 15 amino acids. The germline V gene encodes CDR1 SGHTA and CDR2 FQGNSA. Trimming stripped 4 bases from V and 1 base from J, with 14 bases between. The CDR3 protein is CASSSGTDQSYEQYF. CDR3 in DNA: TGTGCCAGCAGCTCCGGGACGGATCAGTCCTACGAGCAGTACTTC.

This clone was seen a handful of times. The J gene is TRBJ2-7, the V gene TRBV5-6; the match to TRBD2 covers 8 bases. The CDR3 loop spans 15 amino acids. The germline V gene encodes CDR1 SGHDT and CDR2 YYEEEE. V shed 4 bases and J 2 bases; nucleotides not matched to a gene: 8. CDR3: CASSRPGLGAYEQYF. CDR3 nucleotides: TGTGCCAGCAGCCGACCGGGACTAGGGGCCTACGAGCAGTACTTC.

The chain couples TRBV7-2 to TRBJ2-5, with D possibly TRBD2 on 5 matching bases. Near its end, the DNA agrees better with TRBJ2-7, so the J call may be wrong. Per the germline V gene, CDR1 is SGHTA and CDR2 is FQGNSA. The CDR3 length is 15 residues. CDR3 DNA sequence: TGTGCCAGCAGCTTAGGTTCAGCGGCGTACTACGAGCAGTACTTC. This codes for CASSLGSAAYYEQYF.

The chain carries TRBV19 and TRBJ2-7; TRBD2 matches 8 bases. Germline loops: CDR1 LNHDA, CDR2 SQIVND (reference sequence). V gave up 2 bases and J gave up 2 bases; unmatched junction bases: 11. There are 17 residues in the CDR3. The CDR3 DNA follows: TGTGCCAGTAGTATAAGTAGCGGGACCTATCTGGCCTACGAGCAGTACTTC. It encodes CASSISSGTYLAYEQYF.

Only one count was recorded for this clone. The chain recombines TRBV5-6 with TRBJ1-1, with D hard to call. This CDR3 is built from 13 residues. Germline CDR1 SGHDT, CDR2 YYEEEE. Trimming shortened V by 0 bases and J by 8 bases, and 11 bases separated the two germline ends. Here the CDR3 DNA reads TGTGCCAGCAGCTTGGGATATGCCCTAGAAGCTTTCTTT. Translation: CASSLGYALEAFF.

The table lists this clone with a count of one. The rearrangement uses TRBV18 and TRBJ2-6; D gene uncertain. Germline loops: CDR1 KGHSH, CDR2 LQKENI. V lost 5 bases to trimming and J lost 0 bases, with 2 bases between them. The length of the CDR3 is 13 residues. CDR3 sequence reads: CASSTSGANVLTF. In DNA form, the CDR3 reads TGTGCCAGCTCAACCTCTGGGGCCAACGTCCTGACTTTC.

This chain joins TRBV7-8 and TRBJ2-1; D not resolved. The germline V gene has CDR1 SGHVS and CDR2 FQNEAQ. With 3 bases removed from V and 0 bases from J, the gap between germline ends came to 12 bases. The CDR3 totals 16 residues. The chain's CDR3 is CASSFQVPSSYNEQFF. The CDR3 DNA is TGTGCCAGCAGCTTTCAGGTCCCAAGCTCCTACAATGAGCAGTTCTTC.

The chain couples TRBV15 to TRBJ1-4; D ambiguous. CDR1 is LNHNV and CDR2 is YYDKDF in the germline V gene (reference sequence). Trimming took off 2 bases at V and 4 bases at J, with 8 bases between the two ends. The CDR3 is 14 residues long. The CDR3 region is CATSRSSHNEKLFF. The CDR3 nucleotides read TGTGCCACCAGCAGATCCAGCCATAATGAAAAACTGTTTTTT.

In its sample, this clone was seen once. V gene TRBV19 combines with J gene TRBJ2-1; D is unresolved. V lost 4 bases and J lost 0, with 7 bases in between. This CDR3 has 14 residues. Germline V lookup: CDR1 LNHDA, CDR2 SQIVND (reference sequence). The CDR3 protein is CASSTSSSYNEQFF. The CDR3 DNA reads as TGTGCCAGTAGTACATCTAGCTCCTACAATGAGCAGTTCTTC.

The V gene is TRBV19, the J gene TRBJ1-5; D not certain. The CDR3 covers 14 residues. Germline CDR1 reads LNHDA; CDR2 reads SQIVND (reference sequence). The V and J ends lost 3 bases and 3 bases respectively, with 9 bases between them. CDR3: CASSMSAVNQPQHF. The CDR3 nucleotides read TGTGCCAGTAGTATGTCGGCGGTCAATCAGCCCCAGCATTTT.

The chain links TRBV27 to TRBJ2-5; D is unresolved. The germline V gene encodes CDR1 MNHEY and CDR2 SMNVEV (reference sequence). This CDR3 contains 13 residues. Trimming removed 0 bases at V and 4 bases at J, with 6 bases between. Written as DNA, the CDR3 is TGTGCCAGCAGTTTATCTTGGGCAGAGACCCAGTACTTC. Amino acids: CASSLSWAETQYF.

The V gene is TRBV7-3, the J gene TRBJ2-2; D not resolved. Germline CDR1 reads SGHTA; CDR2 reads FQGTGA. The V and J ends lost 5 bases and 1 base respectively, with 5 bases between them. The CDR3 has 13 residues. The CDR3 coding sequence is TGTGCCAGCAGCCACAAGAACACCGGGGAGCTGTTTTTT. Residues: CASSHKNTGELFF.

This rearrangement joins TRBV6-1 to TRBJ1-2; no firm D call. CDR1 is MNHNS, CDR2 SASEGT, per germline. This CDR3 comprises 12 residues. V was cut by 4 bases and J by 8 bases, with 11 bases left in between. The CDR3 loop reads CASSAEHGGYTF. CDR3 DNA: TGTGCCAGCAGTGCCGAGCATGGAGGCTACACCTTC.

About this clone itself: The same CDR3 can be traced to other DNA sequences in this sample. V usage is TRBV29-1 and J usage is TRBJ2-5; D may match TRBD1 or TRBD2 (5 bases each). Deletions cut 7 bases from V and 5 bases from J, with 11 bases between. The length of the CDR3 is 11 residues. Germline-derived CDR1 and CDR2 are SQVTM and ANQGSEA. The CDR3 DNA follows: TGCAGCGCGGGGACCGGCGAGACCCAGTACTTC. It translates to CSAGTGETQYF.

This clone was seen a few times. CDR3 sequence reads: CASRPGQIGSGANVLTF. CDR3 nucleotide sequence: TGTGCCAGCAGGCCGGGACAAATCGGCTCTGGGGCCAACGTCCTGACTTTC. This chain connects TRBV28 to TRBJ2-6, with D tentatively TRBD1 (6 bases). The CDR3 loop spans 17 amino acids. The ends were cut back, 6 bases at V and 0 bases at J, with 15 bases in the middle. Germline-derived CDR1 and CDR2 are MDHEN and SYDVKM.

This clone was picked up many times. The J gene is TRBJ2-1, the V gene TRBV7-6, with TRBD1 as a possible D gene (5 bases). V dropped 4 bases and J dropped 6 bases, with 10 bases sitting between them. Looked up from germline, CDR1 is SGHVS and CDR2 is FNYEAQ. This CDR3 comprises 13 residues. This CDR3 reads CASSSRQGNEQFF. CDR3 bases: TGTGCCAGCAGCTCGCGTCAGGGCAATGAGCAGTTCTTC.

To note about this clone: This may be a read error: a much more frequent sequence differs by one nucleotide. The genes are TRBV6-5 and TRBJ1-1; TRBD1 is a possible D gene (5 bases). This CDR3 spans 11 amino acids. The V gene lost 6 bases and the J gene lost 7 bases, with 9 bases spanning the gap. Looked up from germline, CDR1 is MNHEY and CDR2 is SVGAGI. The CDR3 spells CASRGPSEAFF. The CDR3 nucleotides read TGTGCCAGCAGGGGGCCTAGTGAAGCTTTCTTT.

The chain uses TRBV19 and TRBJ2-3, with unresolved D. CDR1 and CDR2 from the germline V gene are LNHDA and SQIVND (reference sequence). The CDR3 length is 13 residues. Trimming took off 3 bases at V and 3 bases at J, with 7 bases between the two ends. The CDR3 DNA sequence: TGTGCCAGTAGTATGCAAGGAACAGATACGCAGTATTTT. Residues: CASSMQGTDTQYF.